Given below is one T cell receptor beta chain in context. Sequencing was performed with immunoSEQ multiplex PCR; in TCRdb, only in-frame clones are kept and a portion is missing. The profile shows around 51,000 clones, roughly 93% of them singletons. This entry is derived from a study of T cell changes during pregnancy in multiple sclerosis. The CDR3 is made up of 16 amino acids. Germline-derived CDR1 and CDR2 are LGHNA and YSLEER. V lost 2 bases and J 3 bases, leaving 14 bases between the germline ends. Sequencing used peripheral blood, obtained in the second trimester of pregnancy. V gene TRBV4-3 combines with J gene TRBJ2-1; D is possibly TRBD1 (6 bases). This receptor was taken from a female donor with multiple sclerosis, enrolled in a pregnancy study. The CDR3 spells CASSQSFRDIYNEQFF. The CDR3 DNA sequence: TGCGCCAGCAGCCAATCCTTTAGGGACATCTACAATGAGCAGTTCTTC.